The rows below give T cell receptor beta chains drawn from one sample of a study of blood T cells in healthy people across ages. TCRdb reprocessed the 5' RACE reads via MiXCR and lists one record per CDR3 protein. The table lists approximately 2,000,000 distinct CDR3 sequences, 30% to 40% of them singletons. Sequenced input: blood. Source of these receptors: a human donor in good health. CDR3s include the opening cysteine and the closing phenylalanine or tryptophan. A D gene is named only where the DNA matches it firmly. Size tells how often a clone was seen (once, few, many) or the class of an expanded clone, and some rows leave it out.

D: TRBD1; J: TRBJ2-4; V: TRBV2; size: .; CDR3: CASSVETGFKDIQYF; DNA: TGTGCCAGCAGTGTAGAGACAGGGTTCAAAGACATTCAGTACTTC
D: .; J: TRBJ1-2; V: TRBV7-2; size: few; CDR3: CASSLGGSAYGYTF; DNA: TGTGCCAGCAGCTTAGGAGGCAGCGCCTATGGCTACACCTTC
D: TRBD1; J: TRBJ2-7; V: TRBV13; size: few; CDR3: CASSPRTGESPYEQYF; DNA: TGTGCCAGCAGCCCAAGGACAGGTGAAAGTCCCTACGAGCAGTACTTC
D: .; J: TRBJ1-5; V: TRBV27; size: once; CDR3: CASSLVEGSQPQHF; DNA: TGTGCCAGCAGTTTAGTCGAGGGGAGCCAGCCCCAGCATTTT
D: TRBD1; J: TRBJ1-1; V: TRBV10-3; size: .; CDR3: CAISESSGGGVGTEAFF; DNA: TGTGCCATCAGTGAGTCGAGTGGAGGGGGCGTGGGCACTGAAGCTTTCTTT
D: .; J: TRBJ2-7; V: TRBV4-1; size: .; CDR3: CASSQQLDYEQYF; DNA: TGCGCCAGCAGCCAACAACTGGACTACGAGCAGTACTTC
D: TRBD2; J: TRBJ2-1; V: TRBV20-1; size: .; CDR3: CSVREGHFRGGLNEQFF; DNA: TGCAGTGTTAGAGAGGGGCATTTTCGGGGGGGCTTGAATGAGCAGTTCTTC
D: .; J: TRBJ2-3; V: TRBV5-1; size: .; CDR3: CASSLGRSDTQYF; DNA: TGCGCCAGCAGCTTAGGGCGATCAGATACGCAGTATTTT
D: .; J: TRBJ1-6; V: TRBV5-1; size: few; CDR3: CASRQAESANSPLHF; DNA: TGCGCCAGCAGGCAGGCGGAGTCGGCTAATTCACCCCTCCACTTT
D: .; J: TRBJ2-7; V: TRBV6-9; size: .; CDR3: CASSYSSGDRPYEQYF; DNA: TGTGCCAGCAGTTATTCTAGCGGGGACAGACCCTACGAGCAGTACTTC
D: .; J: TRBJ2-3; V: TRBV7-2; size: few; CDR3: CASSLVFSTDTQYF; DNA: TGTGCCAGCAGCTTAGTTTTCAGCACAGATACGCAGTATTTT
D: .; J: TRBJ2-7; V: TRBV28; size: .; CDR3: CASSGPLNPSYEQYF; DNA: TGTGCCAGCAGCGGACCACTGAACCCATCCTACGAGCAGTACTTC
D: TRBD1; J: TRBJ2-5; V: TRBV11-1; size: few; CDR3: CASSHPGQGAPIQETQYF; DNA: TGTGCCAGCAGTCACCCGGGACAGGGGGCCCCCATCCAAGAGACCCAGTACTTC
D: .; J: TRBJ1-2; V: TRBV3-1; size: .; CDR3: CASSQSPGRGYGYTF; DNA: TGTGCCAGCAGCCAATCCCCTGGAAGGGGCTATGGCTACACCTTC
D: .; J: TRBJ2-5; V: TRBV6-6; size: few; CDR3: CASSYSMTTGETQYF; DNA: TGTGCCAGCAGTTACTCGATGACTACTGGGGAGACCCAGTACTTC
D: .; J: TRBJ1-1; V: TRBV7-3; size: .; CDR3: CANSQAGAGMNTEAFF; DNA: TGTGCCAACAGTCAAGCGGGGGCAGGGATGAACACTGAAGCTTTCTTT
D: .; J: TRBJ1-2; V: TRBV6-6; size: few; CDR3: CASSYSEAYGYTF; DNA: TGTGCCAGCAGTTACTCGGAGGCCTATGGCTACACCTTC
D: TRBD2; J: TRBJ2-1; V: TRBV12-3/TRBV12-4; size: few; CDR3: CASRRSQRAGGHSSSYNEQFF; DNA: TGTGCCAGCAGGCGATCCCAAAGGGCGGGGGGACACTCGAGCTCCTACAATGAGCAGTTCTTC
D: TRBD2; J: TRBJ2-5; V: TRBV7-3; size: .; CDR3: CATSPGGGPFVLETQYF; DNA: TGTGCCACTTCCCCCGGGGGGGGCCCCTTTGTCTTAGAGACCCAGTACTTC
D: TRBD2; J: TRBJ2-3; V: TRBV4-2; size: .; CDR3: CASSQFVAGEVDTQYF; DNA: TGTGCCAGCAGCCAGTTCGTAGCGGGGGAGGTAGATACGCAGTATTTT
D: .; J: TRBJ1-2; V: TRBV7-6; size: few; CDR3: CASSFTASLSGYTF; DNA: TGTGCCAGCAGCTTTACAGCGTCCTTGTCGGGCTACACCTTC
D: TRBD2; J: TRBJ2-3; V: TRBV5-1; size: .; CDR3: CASSSLPSGGAADTQYF; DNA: TGCGCCAGCAGCTCGCTCCCTAGCGGGGGGGCTGCAGATACGCAGTATTTT
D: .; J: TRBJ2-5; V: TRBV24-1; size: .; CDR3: CATSDARGETQYF; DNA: TGTGCCACCAGTGACGCCCGGGGGGAGACCCAGTACTTC
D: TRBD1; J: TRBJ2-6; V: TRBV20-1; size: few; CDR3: CSASTGGSSGANVLTF; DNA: TGCAGTGCTAGTACAGGGGGCAGCTCTGGGGCCAACGTCCTGACTTTC
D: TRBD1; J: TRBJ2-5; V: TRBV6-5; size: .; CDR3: CASSYSSYTTGPGGTQYF; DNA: TGTGCCAGCAGTTACTCGAGCTATACAACGGGACCAGGGGGGACCCAGTACTTC
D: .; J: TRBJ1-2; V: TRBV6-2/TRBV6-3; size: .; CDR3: CASSYGSGIGYTF; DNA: TGTGCCAGCAGTTACGGGTCGGGAATTGGCTACACCTTC